This T cell receptor (beta chain) appears in the sequencing data of a study of early T cells in non-severe SARS-CoV-2 infection. Study findings and constraints: The matching step, a VDJdb search, favored anti-spike CD8 responses and missed private and CD4 specificities.

As concerns this clonotype: Its antigen is undetermined.

The length of the CDR3 is 15 residues. CDR1 and CDR2 (germline): SGHTS, YDEGEE. V dropped 7 bases and J dropped 4; count of bases not matched to a gene: 12. TCRdb re-called the 5' RACE reads with MiXCR, one entry per CDR3 protein. The sample has tens of thousands of distinct CDR3 sequences, roughly 13% seen once. Material for sequencing was whole blood. This TCR derives from an adult who was a healthcare worker with PCR-confirmed SARS-CoV-2 infection or an uninfected control (not recorded which). This chain links TRBV5-8 with TRBJ2-5; 8 bases align to TRBD2. The CDR3 loop is CASSWASGGGETQYF. Written as DNA, the CDR3 is TGTGCCAGCTCCTGGGCCAGCGGGGGAGGAGAGACCCAGTACTTC.